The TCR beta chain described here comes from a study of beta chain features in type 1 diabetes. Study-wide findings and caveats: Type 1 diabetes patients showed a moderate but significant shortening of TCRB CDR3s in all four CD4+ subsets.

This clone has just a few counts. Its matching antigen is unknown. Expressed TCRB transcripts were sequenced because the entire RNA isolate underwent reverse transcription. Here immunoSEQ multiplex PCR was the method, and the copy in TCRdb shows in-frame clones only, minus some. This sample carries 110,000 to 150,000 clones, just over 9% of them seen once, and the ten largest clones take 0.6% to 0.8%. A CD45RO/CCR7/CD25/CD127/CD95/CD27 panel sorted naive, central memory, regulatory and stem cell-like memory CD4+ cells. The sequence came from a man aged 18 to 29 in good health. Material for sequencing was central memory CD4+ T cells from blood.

In DNA, the CDR3 is TGTGCCAGTAGTACGACAGCGAGCAATCAGCCCCAGCATTTT. Protein sequence: CASSTTASNQPQHF. The chain couples TRBV19 to TRBJ1-5, with D possibly being TRBD1 (5 bases). Germline CDR1 is LNHDA and CDR2 is SQIVND (reference sequence). The CDR3 is 14 residues long. V was pared by 4 bases and J by 1 base, with 8 bases between.